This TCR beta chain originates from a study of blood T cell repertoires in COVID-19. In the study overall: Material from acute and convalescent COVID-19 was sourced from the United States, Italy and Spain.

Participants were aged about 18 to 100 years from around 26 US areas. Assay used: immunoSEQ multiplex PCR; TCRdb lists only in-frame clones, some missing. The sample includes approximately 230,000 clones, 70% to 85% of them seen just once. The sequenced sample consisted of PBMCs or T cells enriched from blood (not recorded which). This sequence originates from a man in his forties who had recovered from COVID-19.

DNA for the CDR3: TGTGCCAGCAGTGACACACCCAGGACAGGAAAGGTTCACACTGAAGCTTTCTTT. Residues: CASSDTPRTGKVHTEAFF. This chain connects TRBV6-4 to TRBJ1-1, with 7 bases fitting TRBD1. CDR3 length equals 18 residues. Trimming took 2 bases from V and 3 from J; bases not matched to a gene: 15. Per the germline V gene, CDR1 is MRHNA and CDR2 is SNTAGT.